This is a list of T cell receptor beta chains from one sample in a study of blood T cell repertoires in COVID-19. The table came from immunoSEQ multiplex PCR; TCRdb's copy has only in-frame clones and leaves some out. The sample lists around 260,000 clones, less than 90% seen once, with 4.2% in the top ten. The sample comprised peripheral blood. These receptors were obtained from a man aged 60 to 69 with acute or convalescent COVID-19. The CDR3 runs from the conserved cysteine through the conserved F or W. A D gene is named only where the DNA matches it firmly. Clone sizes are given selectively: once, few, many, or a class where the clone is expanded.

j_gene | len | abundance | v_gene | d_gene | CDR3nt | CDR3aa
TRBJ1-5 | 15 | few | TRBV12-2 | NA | TGTGCAAGTCGCCCGGGAACAGGGTCTCTTCAGCCCCAGCATTTT | CASRPGTGSLQPQHF
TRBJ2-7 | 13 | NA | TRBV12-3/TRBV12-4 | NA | TGTGCCAGCAGTTTAAGATCGCCCCGGGAGCAGTACTTC | CASSLRSPREQYF
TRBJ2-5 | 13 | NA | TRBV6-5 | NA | TGTGCCAGCACCCAAGGGGGCCAAGAGACCCAGTACTTC | CASTQGGQETQYF
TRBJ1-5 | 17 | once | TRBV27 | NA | NA | CASSSSAVRGGNQPQHF
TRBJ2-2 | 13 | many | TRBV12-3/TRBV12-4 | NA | TGTGCCAGCCAGGGGGGGAACACCGGGGAGCTGTTTTTT | CASQGGNTGELFF
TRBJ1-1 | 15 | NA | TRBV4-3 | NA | TGCGCCAGCAGCCAAGCTCCTCCGCAGGGCGATGAAGCTTTCTTT | CASSQAPPQGDEAFF
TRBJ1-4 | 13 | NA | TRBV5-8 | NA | TGTGCCACCACCGGGGTACTTAATGAAAAACTGTTTTTT | CATTGVLNEKLFF
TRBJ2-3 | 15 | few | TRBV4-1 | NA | TGCGCCAGCAGCCAAGATGGCCAGAGCACAGATACGCAGTATTTT | CASSQDGQSTDTQYF
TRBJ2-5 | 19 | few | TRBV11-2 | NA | TGTGCCAGCAGCTTAGGGGTGGGGGCAGGCTCGTTCACCCCAGAGACCCAGTACTTC | CASSLGVGAGSFTPETQYF
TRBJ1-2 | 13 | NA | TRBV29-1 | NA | TGCAGCGTTGCGGACAACCCTAACTATGGCTACACCTTC | CSVADNPNYGYTF
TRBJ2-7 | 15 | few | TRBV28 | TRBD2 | TGTGCCAGCACACTAGCGGGAGGGACCTCCTACGAGCAGTACTTC | CASTLAGGTSYEQYF
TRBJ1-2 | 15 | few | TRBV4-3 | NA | TGCGCCAGCAGCCAAGATCCCGACAGTCCCTATGGCTACACCTTC | CASSQDPDSPYGYTF
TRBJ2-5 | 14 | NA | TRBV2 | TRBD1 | TGTGCCAGCACCAAACAGGGGTCCCAAGAGACCCAGTACTTC | CASTKQGSQETQYF
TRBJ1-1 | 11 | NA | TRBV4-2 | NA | TGTGCCAGCAGCCATGAGGCCCGGGCTTTCTTT | CASSHEARAFF
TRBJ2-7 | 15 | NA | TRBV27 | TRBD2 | TGTGCCAGCAGTCCCGGGACTAGCGGGAGGAACGAGCAGTACTTC | CASSPGTSGRNEQYF
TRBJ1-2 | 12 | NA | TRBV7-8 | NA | TGTGCCAGCAGCTTAGACAGCTATGGCTACACCTTC | CASSLDSYGYTF
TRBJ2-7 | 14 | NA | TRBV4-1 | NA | TGCGCCAGCAGCCAAGGGCCATCCTCCTACGAGCAGTACTTC | CASSQGPSSYEQYF
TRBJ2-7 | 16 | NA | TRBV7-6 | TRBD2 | TGTGCCAGCAGCTTGGGACTAGCGGGAGGTTTGTACGAGCAGTACTTC | CASSLGLAGGLYEQYF
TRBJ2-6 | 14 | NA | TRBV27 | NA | TGTGCCAGCAGGCCTTTTAGTGGGGCCAACGTCCTGACTTTC | CASRPFSGANVLTF
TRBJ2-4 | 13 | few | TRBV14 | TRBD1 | TGTGCCAGCAGCCGCCAGGGGGCAGCCATTCAGTACTTC | CASSRQGAAIQYF
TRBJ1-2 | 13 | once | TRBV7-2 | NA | TGTGCCAGCAGAGAGCAGGCTAACTATGGCTACACCTTC | CASREQANYGYTF
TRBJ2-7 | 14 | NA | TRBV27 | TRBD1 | TGTGCCAGCAGTCGCACAGGGGGCTCCTACGAGCAGTACTTC | CASSRTGGSYEQYF
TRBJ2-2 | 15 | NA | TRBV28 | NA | TGTGCCAGCACCGTGACAAATGCGAACACCGGGGAGCTGTTTTTT | CASTVTNANTGELFF
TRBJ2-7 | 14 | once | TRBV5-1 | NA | TGCGCCAGCAGCCCTTCGATACGGGGTTCCGAGCAGTACTTC | CASSPSIRGSEQYF
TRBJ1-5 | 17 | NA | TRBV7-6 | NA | TGTGCCAGCAGCTTAGAAGCAGGCCAGTTTGGCAATCAGCCCCAGCATTTT | CASSLEAGQFGNQPQHF
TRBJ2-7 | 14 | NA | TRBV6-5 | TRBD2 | TGTGCCACCTTCACGACTAGCGGGGGGATCGAGCAGTACTTC | CATFTTSGGIEQYF
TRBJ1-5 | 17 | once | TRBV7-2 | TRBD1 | TGTGCCAGCAGCTTAGGCCGGACAGGGTGGAGCAATCAGCCCCAGCATTTT | CASSLGRTGWSNQPQHF
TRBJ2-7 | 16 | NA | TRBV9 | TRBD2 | TGTGCCAGCAGCGCAGGGGCGGGGACTAGCGGCTACGAGCAGTACTTC | CASSAGAGTSGYEQYF
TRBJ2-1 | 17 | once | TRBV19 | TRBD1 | TGTGCCAGTAGTCAACTAGACAGGGGCCGCATAACGAATGAGCAGTTCTTC | CASSQLDRGRITNEQFF